The 24 T cell receptor beta chains in this list originate from one sample, sequenced in a study of blood T cell repertoires in COVID-19. Sequencing used immunoSEQ multiplex PCR; TCRdb keeps in-frame clones, though not all of them. The sample consists of more than 150,000 clones, approximately 87% of them appearing once. Sequencing used peripheral blood. Receptor source: a man between 70 and 80 years old with active or convalescent COVID-19.

The chain joins TRBV19 to TRBJ2-3; 8 nucleotides align to TRBD1. The CDR3 covers 15 residues. Germline V lookup: CDR1 LNHDA, CDR2 SQIVND (reference sequence). V dropped 6 bases and J dropped 5; count of bases not matched to a gene: 10. CDR3 in amino acids: CASRRGQGRQDTQYF. CDR3 nucleotide sequence: TGTGCCAGTAGACGAGGACAGGGACGACAAGATACGCAGTATTTT.

The CDR3 reads CASSPSSTGELFF. For the CDR3, the DNA is TGTGCCAGCAGCCCCTCGAGCACCGGGGAGCTGTTTTTT. The chain has TRBV7-3 and TRBJ2-2; no firm D call. The CDR3 runs 13 residues. Germline CDR1 SGHTA, CDR2 FQGTGA. Trimming cost V 5 bases and J 4 bases, with 8 bases left between them.

This sequence joins TRBV18 and TRBJ1-1; 9 bases are shared with TRBD1. The CDR3 totals 14 residues. Germline CDR1 and CDR2: KGHSH and LQKENI. V shed 4 bases, J shed 4 bases, and the junction held 4 bases outside the gene matches. Here the CDR3 reads CASSQQGAGTEAFF. CDR3 in DNA: TGTGCCAGCTCACAACAGGGGGCTGGCACTGAAGCTTTCTTT.

This clone was picked up one time. The genes are TRBV30 and TRBJ1-6; no clear D gene. Germline CDR1 is GTSNPN and CDR2 is SVGIG (reference sequence). The CDR3 covers 15 residues. Between the trimmed V and J ends, which lost 5 bases and 0 bases, there was a span of 11 bases. The CDR3 DNA is TGTGCCTGGGCCAGAACAAACTCCTATAATTCACCCCTCCACTTT. It is translated as CAWARTNSYNSPLHF.

The chain uses TRBV27 and TRBJ1-3, with unresolved D. This CDR3 spans 15 amino acids. Trimming cost V 4 bases and J 0 bases, with 10 bases left between them. Looked up from germline, CDR1 is MNHEY and CDR2 is SMNVEV (reference sequence). The CDR3 is CASSSRGASGNTIYF. The CDR3 DNA reads as TGTGCCAGCAGTTCTCGGGGAGCCTCTGGAAACACCATATATTTT.

This rearrangement joins TRBV4-1 to TRBJ1-1; D not resolved. Deletions cut 3 bases from V and 1 base from J, with 6 bases between. This CDR3 region has 13 residues. The V gene's germline CDR1 is MGHRA and CDR2 YSYEKL. The CDR3 spells CASSQRGNTEAFF. DNA for the CDR3: TGCGCCAGCAGCCAGCGGGGGAACACTGAAGCTTTCTTT.

This chain connects TRBV6-5 to TRBJ2-7; D is possibly TRBD2 (6 bases). Germline loops: CDR1 MNHEY, CDR2 SVGAGI. Trimming took 0 bases from V and 0 from J, leaving 12 bases between them. The CDR3 has 16 amino acids. DNA for the CDR3: TGTGCCAGCAGTTACTCCCCTAGCGCGAGCTCCTACGAGCAGTACTTC. Amino acid sequence: CASSYSPSASSYEQYF.

The rearrangement joins TRBV9 to TRBJ2-5; 10 bases fit TRBD2. CDR1 and CDR2 from the germline V gene are SGDLS and YYNGEE. Trimming took 2 bases from V and 5 from J; bases not matched to a gene: 9. The CDR3 length is 16 residues. This CDR3 reads CASSVGLAAPPETQYF. The CDR3 coding sequence is TGTGCCAGCAGCGTCGGACTAGCGGCCCCTCCCGAGACCCAGTACTTC.

The V call is TRBV9, the J call TRBJ2-2, with TRBD1 identical over 7 bases. V trimming: 3 bases; J trimming: 5 bases; junction bases outside the gene matches: 7. Per germline, CDR1 SGDLS and CDR2 YYNGEE. The CDR3 runs 15 residues. The CDR3 region is CASSAGTARTGELFF. The CDR3 DNA follows: TGTGCCAGCAGCGCCGGGACAGCCAGGACCGGGGAGCTGTTTTTT.

In its sample, this clone was seen once. The genes are TRBV6-4 and TRBJ2-2; possibly TRBD2 for D (6 bases). Trimming stripped 0 bases from V and 4 bases from J, with 6 bases between. The CDR3 has 14 amino acids. Germline V gene sequence: CDR1 MRHNA, CDR2 SNTAGT. The CDR3 coding sequence is TGTGCCAGCAGTGACTCGGGGGGCACCGGGGAGCTGTTTTTT. This codes for CASSDSGGTGELFF.

This chain links TRBV7-2 with TRBJ1-2; D remains unclear. The CDR3 extends over 13 amino acids. Deletions cut 1 base from V and 2 bases from J, with 5 bases between. The germline gives CDR1 SGHTA, CDR2 FQGNSA. CDR3 loop: CASSLEQNYGYTF. The CDR3 DNA is TGTGCCAGCAGCTTAGAACAGAACTATGGCTACACCTTC.

The chain links TRBV7-9 to TRBJ1-6, with 7 bases fitting TRBD1. The length of the CDR3 is 14 residues. Germline CDR1 reads SEHNR; CDR2 reads FQNEAQ (reference sequence). Trimming at V came to 5 bases and at J to 9 bases, leaving 7 bases not matched to a gene. The CDR3 DNA follows: TGTGCCAGCAGCCGGACAGGCCGGGGTTCACCCCTCCACTTT. This encodes CASSRTGRGSPLHF.

This chain joins TRBV11-2 and TRBJ2-7; TRBD1 matches 7 bases. CDR3 length: 14 residues. The V segment lost 3 bases and the J segment 6 bases; nucleotides outside the gene matches: 8. The germline V gene has CDR1 SGHAT and CDR2 FQNNGV. CDR3 DNA: TGTGCCAGCAGCTTCCGGGACAGTTTTCCCGAGCAGTACTTC. Translated: CASSFRDSFPEQYF.

In its sample, this clone was seen once. This chain joins TRBV10-2 and TRBJ1-3; D is ambiguous. Deletions cut 3 bases from V and 1 base from J, with 4 bases between. The germline gives CDR1 WSHSY, CDR2 SAAADI. The CDR3 totals 13 residues. The CDR3 coding sequence is TGCGCCAGCAGTGACAGATCTGGAAACACCATATATTTT. Amino acids: CASSDRSGNTIYF.

The chain joins TRBV5-1 to TRBJ1-4; 7 bases are shared with TRBD1. The CDR3 consists of 14 residues. J gave up 6 bases and V 4 bases, and 6 bases lay outside the gene matches. The germline V gene encodes CDR1 SGHRS and CDR2 YFSETQ. The CDR3 loop is CASSVGTADEKLFF. Written as DNA, the CDR3 is TGCGCCAGCAGCGTGGGGACAGCCGATGAAAAACTGTTTTTT.

For the CDR3, the DNA is TGTGCCAGCGGGGCCAGGAGGAACACTGAAGCTTTCTTT. Translation: CASGARRNTEAFF. The rearrangement joins TRBV11-1 to TRBJ1-1, with TRBD1 as a possible D gene (5 bases). Germline V gene sequence: CDR1 SGHAT, CDR2 FQDESV (reference sequence). CDR3 length equals 13 residues. The V gene lost 8 bases and the J gene lost 1 base, with 11 bases spanning the gap.

The CDR3, as DNA: TGTGCCAGCAGTCCCGGAGGGGAGGGAGGGCGCAATCAGCCCCAGCATTTT. Amino acids: CASSPGGEGGRNQPQHF. V usage is TRBV6-6 and J usage is TRBJ1-5; D perhaps matches TRBD1 (5 bases). V shed 5 bases and J shed 2 bases, with 19 bases lying between them. This CDR3 contains 17 residues. Germline CDR1 and CDR2: MNHNY and SVGAGI (reference sequence).

This chain uses TRBV5-5 with TRBJ1-5; D is uncertain. Germline V gene lookup returns CDR1 SGHKS and CDR2 YYEKEE (reference sequence). This CDR3 spans 15 amino acids. V was pared by 0 bases and J by 0 bases, with 7 bases between. The CDR3 spells CASSLGRISNQPQHF. The CDR3 DNA follows: TGTGCCAGCAGCTTGGGCAGGATTAGCAATCAGCCCCAGCATTTT.

The CDR3 loop reads CASSNTGTGYQETQYF. The CDR3 bases are TGTGCCAGCAGTAATACCGGGACAGGGTACCAAGAGACCCAGTACTTC. The chain employs TRBV2 and TRBJ2-5; the match to TRBD1 covers 9 bases. Germline V gene data show CDR1 as SNHLY and CDR2 as FYNNEI. With 5 bases clipped from V and 0 bases from J, the junction kept 7 bases outside the gene matches. This CDR3 contains 16 residues.

The V call is TRBV27, the J call TRBJ2-7, with a tentative D call TRBD1 (6 bases). The CDR3 has 15 residues. Trimming took 3 bases from V and 0 from J, leaving 12 bases between them. Germline CDR1 reads MNHEY; CDR2 reads SMNVEV (reference sequence). The CDR3: CASSFLGGHSYEQYF. The CDR3 DNA sequence: TGTGCCAGCAGTTTTTTAGGGGGACACTCCTACGAGCAGTACTTC.

Notes on this clone: This same CDR3 is encoded by further DNA sequences in the sample. V gene TRBV5-1 combines with J gene TRBJ1-2; D not certain. Trimming took 0 bases from V and 4 from J, leaving 13 bases between them. This CDR3 spans 15 amino acids. Germline V gene lookup returns CDR1 SGHRS and CDR2 YFSETQ. The CDR3 DNA sequence: TGCGCCAGCAGCTTGGATGGGAGGAGGACCTATGGCTACACCTTC. As protein: CASSLDGRRTYGYTF.

This CDR3 reads CASSKILRTSGAEQFF. The CDR3 DNA is TGTGCCAGCAGTAAGATTCTTAGGACTAGCGGGGCTGAGCAGTTCTTC. The rearrangement joins TRBV6-6 to TRBJ2-1; 12 bases map to TRBD2. The V segment lost 5 bases and the J segment 9 bases; nucleotides outside the gene matches: 11. The CDR3 has 16 amino acids. CDR1 MNHNY and CDR2 SVGAGI come from the germline V gene (reference sequence).

This clone was found once. The chain carries TRBV18 and TRBJ2-3, with D possibly being TRBD1 (6 bases). The CDR3 runs to 15 residues. The germline CDR1 and CDR2 sequences are KGHSH and LQKENI. With 2 bases removed from V and 6 bases from J, the gap between germline ends came to 15 bases. CDR3 in amino acids: CASSPNEGVMDTQYF. The DNA of the CDR3 is TGTGCCAGCTCACCAAATGAGGGGGTGATGGATACGCAGTATTTT.

The rearrangement joins TRBV2 to TRBJ1-1, with a weak D call TRBD1 (6 bases). Germline V lookup: CDR1 SNHLY, CDR2 FYNNEI. V shed 4 bases and J shed 4 bases, with 22 bases lying between them. This CDR3 is 17 amino acids long. CDR3 sequence (DNA): TGTGCCAGCAGTGGGGCCCCGGGACAACCACCGGGCACTGAAGCTTTCTTT. Its protein is CASSGAPGQPPGTEAFF.